What follows describes a single TCR beta chain. TCRdb re-called the reads with MiXCR, one entry per CDR3 protein. Among approximately 250,000 distinct CDR3 sequences listed, less than 35% were seen once. The entry originates in a study of kidney transplant recipient with SARS-CoV-2 infection. CDR3 size: 15 residues. The junction had 13 bases not matched to a gene; V was cut back by 4 bases and J by 12 bases. Germline CDR1 reads SGHNT; CDR2 reads YYREEE (reference sequence). The clonotype comes from a male patient younger than 45 who had COVID-19 and was a kidney transplant recipient. The graft donor may have given rise to some T cells. The chain uses TRBV5-4 and TRBJ2-4, with 10 nucleotides matching TRBD2. Material: a blood sample, obtained at baseline and on day 111 from a kidney transplant recipient. The CDR3 region has the DNA TGTGCCAGCAGCCCAACTAGCGGGACTGGTGAGGCTCAGTACTTC. This translates into CASSPTSGTGEAQYF.